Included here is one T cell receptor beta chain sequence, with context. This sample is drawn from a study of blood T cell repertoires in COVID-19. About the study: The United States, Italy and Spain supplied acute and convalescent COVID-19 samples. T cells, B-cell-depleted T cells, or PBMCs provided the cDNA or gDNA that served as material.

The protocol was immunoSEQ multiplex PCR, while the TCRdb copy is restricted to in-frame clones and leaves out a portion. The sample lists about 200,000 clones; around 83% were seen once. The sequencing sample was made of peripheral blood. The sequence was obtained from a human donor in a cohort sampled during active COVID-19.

CDR3 residues: CASSLAVSGRGTDTQYF. CDR3 sequence (DNA): TGCGCCAGCAGCTTGGCCGTGAGCGGGAGGGGCACAGATACGCAGTATTTT. The chain recombines TRBV5-1 with TRBJ2-3, with 10 bases fitting TRBD2. Per germline, CDR1 SGHRS and CDR2 YFSETQ. This CDR3 is 17 amino acids long. Trimming removed 0 bases from V and 1 base from J; junction bases left unmatched: 5.